This T cell receptor (beta chain) was observed in a study of T cells after posttransplantation cyclophosphamide. Whole-study results and caveats: Blood and skin or GI T cell repertoires showed limited TRB overlap. Donor-recipient repertoire similarity was low at 1-2 months, rising over year one.

The CDR3 is 14 amino acids. The germline V gene has CDR1 SGHAT and CDR2 FQNNGV. After removal of 5 bases from V and 4 bases from J, the junction contained 4 bases not matched to a gene. This clone was recorded many times. As yet, its antigen is unknown. The method was immunoSEQ multiplex PCR; TCRdb's version includes in-frame clones alone and lacks a portion of them. The repertoire yields tens of thousands of clones, none seen only once; the top ten contain 2.5% to 3.5%. This TCR was recovered from an older woman in good health, CMV-negative, and a related stem cell transplant donor. The gene calls are TRBV11-2 and TRBJ1-1, with 10 bases lining up with TRBD1. Sequences were obtained from PBMCs. This chain's CDR3 is CASSLGQGSTEAFF. CDR3 coding DNA: TGTGCCAGCAGCCTGGGACAGGGGAGCACTGAAGCTTTCTTT.